Sequencing of this TCR beta chain was carried out in a study of blood T cell repertoires in COVID-19. Background on the study: Sites in the United States, Italy and Spain provided acute and convalescent COVID-19 samples. The cDNA or gDNA used as material had been derived from T cells, B-cell-depleted T cells, or PBMCs.

Germline V CDR1 and CDR2: MGHDK, SYGVNS. The V gene end was trimmed by 4 bases and the J gene end by 3 bases; junction bases not matched to a gene: 7. This CDR3 has 15 amino acids. How the authors handled the data: Amplifying reference gene primers gave estimates of nucleated cell counts. The assay was immunoSEQ multiplex PCR, and TCRdb's table has in-frame clones only and misses some. The D gene and trimming were derived from the DNA, and the V and J assignments and clone size from that table. Among 170,000 or so clones listed, more than 85% were seen once. Sequenced input: peripheral blood. This clonotype originated in a man over 45 with acute or convalescent COVID-19. V and J are TRBV25-1 and TRBJ1-2; 8 bases agree with TRBD1. The chain's CDR3 is CASSGPQDRDYGYTF. The DNA of the CDR3 is TGTGCCAGCAGTGGACCTCAGGACAGGGACTATGGCTACACCTTC.